Listed here are 29 T cell receptor beta chains from one sample, sequenced in a study of blood T cell repertoires in COVID-19. The repertoire was sequenced with immunoSEQ multiplex PCR; TCRdb's copy has only in-frame clones and lacks some. The data hold a few hundred thousand clones, with less than 90% observed a single time. The source material was PBMCs or T cells enriched from blood (not recorded which). The receptors derive from a woman under 40 who had recovered from COVID-19.

This clone was seen a handful of times. The chain links TRBV19 to TRBJ1-2; D not certain. Germline values: CDR1 LNHDA, CDR2 SQIVND (reference sequence). The length of the CDR3 is 16 residues. Trimming removed 0 bases from V and 4 bases from J, with 15 bases in between. The DNA for the CDR3 is TGTGCCAGTAGTATAGACAATGGGCCTGGAGGCTATGGCTACACCTTC. It codes for CASSIDNGPGGYGYTF.

CDR3: CASSLVTGGTEAFF. CDR3 in DNA: TGCGCCAGCAGCTTGGTGACGGGGGGGACTGAAGCTTTCTTT. The chain is built from TRBV5-1 and TRBJ1-1; maybe TRBD1 (5 bases). Trimming left V 0 bases short and J 5 bases short, with 11 bases between. This CDR3 is 14 amino acids long. The V gene's germline CDR1 is SGHRS and CDR2 YFSETQ.

The chain carries TRBV2 and TRBJ1-1, with 8 nucleotides matching TRBD1. Germline CDR1 SNHLY, CDR2 FYNNEI. CDR3 length equals 12 residues. Trimming removed 4 bases from V and 7 bases from J; junction bases left unmatched: 2. The CDR3 spells CASSGQGLEAFF. The CDR3 coding sequence is TGTGCCAGCAGTGGACAGGGGCTTGAAGCTTTCTTT.

J is TRBJ2-1 and V is TRBV5-1, with TRBD1 identical over 7 bases. With V trimmed by 2 bases and J by 7 bases, 15 bases remained unmatched. CDR3 length: 17 amino acids. Germline lookup yields CDR1 SGHRS and CDR2 YFSETQ. The DNA for the CDR3 is TGCGCCAGCAGCTTCGGACTCTTAGGGGGCCCCAGGAATGAGCAGTTCTTC. Translation: CASSFGLLGGPRNEQFF.

The rearrangement links TRBV12-3 or TRBV12-4 to TRBJ1-1; D unclear. V was clipped by 6 bases and J by 5 bases, with 13 bases between them. The CDR3 runs to 13 residues. The CDR3 sequence: CASRSGLETEAFF. In DNA, the CDR3 is TGTGCCAGCAGGTCAGGCTTAGAAACTGAAGCTTTCTTT.

This clone was counted a few times. This chain's CDR3 is CASPHGCPKIGTVYYEQYF. CDR3 sequence (DNA): TGTGCCAGCCCCCACGGGTGCCCGAAGATCGGGACAGTTTACTACGAGCAGTACTTC. The V call is TRBV28, the J call TRBJ2-7, with 7 bases aligning to TRBD1. CDR1 and CDR2 from the germline V gene are MDHEN and SYDVKM. V lost 8 bases to trimming and J lost 3 bases; unmatched junction nucleotides: 25. This CDR3 contains 19 residues.

V is TRBV27 and J is TRBJ1-1; a weak D match, TRBD1 (5 bases). Between the trimmed V and J ends, which lost 5 bases and 0 bases, there was a span of 7 bases. The germline CDR1 and CDR2 sequences are MNHEY and SMNVEV (reference sequence). The CDR3 spans 13 residues. CDR3 loop: CASSPGLNTEAFF. In DNA, the CDR3 is TGTGCCAGCAGTCCAGGGCTGAACACTGAAGCTTTCTTT.

This sequence joins TRBV7-3 and TRBJ2-3; D unclear. V dropped 3 bases and J dropped 2 bases, with 6 bases sitting between them. Germline V gene data show CDR1 as SGHTA and CDR2 as FQGTGA. The CDR3 spans 13 residues. The CDR3, as DNA: TGTGCCAGCAGCTTCGACTTCACAGATACGCAGTATTTT. It translates to CASSFDFTDTQYF.

V gene TRBV9 combines with J gene TRBJ1-1; 7 bases fit TRBD1. The trim removed 1 base at V and 4 bases at J, leaving 4 bases unmatched. The CDR3 consists of 14 residues. Germline V gene lookup returns CDR1 SGDLS and CDR2 YYNGEE. CDR3 nucleotide sequence: TGTGCCAGCAGCGTAATAACAGGGGCCACTGAAGCTTTCTTT. Amino acids: CASSVITGATEAFF.

The V and J genes are TRBV7-9 and TRBJ2-1, with TRBD2 matching 11 bases. The germline gives CDR1 SEHNR, CDR2 FQNEAQ (reference sequence). The CDR3 consists of 16 residues. V lost 3 bases, J lost 4 bases, and 5 bases stayed unmatched. The CDR3 spells CASSLGSGGAYNEQFF. CDR3 nucleotide sequence: TGTGCCAGCAGCTTGGGTAGCGGGGGGGCTTACAATGAGCAGTTCTTC.

This clone was seen more than once but under ten times. The chain has TRBV5-1 and TRBJ1-5, with D maybe TRBD1 (5 bases). Trimming removed 0 bases at V and 2 bases at J, with 12 bases between. Germline values: CDR1 SGHRS, CDR2 YFSETQ. The CDR3 has 16 residues. Here the CDR3 reads CASSLAPGDGNQPQHF. The CDR3 region has the DNA TGCGCCAGCAGCTTGGCCCCGGGGGATGGCAATCAGCCCCAGCATTTT.

The rearrangement uses TRBV7-6 and TRBJ2-1, with 7 bases that match TRBD2. From germline, CDR1 is SGHVS and CDR2 FNYEAQ. This CDR3 spans 17 amino acids. Unmatched junction bases numbered 6, after V lost 1 base and J lost 0 bases. In DNA, the CDR3 is TGTGCCAGCAGCTTAGATTGGACTAGAAGCTCCTACAATGAGCAGTTCTTC. Encoded protein: CASSLDWTRSSYNEQFF.

This clone showed up just once. The V call is TRBV23-1, the J call TRBJ1-1; D is possibly TRBD1 (5 bases). TRBV23-1 is reported as an ORF; its role is uncertain. The CDR3 totals 15 residues. V was shortened by 4 bases and J by 5 bases, with 17 bases between the two germline ends. The CDR3 protein is CASSLRDYGGTEAFF. CDR3 DNA sequence: TGCGCCAGCAGTCTCAGGGACTACGGAGGAACTGAAGCTTTCTTT.

The chain is built from TRBV5-5 and TRBJ1-2; possible D gene TRBD1, 6 bases. The CDR3 has 13 amino acids. Germline V lookup: CDR1 SGHKS, CDR2 YYEKEE (reference sequence). V was clipped by 0 bases and J by 7 bases, with 10 bases between them. CDR3 bases: TGTGCCAGCAGCTTGGTACAGGGTCGTGGCTACACCTTC. As protein: CASSLVQGRGYTF.

The chain links TRBV24-1 to TRBJ1-2, with 7 positions matching TRBD1. Trimming at V came to 4 bases and at J to 6 bases, leaving 7 bases not matched to a gene. Germline V gives CDR1 KGHDR, CDR2 SFDVKD. The CDR3 has 14 residues. The CDR3 spells CATSDGRGIDGYTF. The CDR3 DNA reads as TGTGCCACCAGTGACGGCAGGGGGATTGATGGCTACACCTTC.

The chain employs TRBV19 and TRBJ1-2, with D hard to call. This CDR3 has 12 residues. With 2 bases removed from V and 8 bases from J, the gap between germline ends came to 9 bases. Germline CDR1 and CDR2: LNHDA and SQIVND (reference sequence). CDR3 region: CASSIPGYGYTF. CDR3 DNA sequence: TGTGCCAGTAGTATACCGGGGTACGGCTACACCTTC.

This clone was seen just once. The gene calls are TRBV13 and TRBJ1-3, with a possible D match to TRBD1 (5 bases). Germline V gene sequence: CDR1 PRHDT, CDR2 FYEKMQ (reference sequence). Trimming removed 6 bases at V and 2 bases at J, with 8 bases between. This CDR3 comprises 13 residues. CDR3 sequence: CASRGGTGNTIYF. CDR3 in DNA: TGTGCCAGCAGGGGGGGTACTGGAAACACCATATATTTT.

This chain joins TRBV10-3 and TRBJ1-2, with D uncertain. Trimming took 0 bases from V and 7 from J, leaving 9 bases between them. The CDR3 consists of 13 residues. Germline-derived CDR1 and CDR2 are ENHRY and SYGVKD. Here the CDR3 reads CAISESARSGYTF. The CDR3 coding sequence is TGTGCCATCAGTGAGTCAGCTCGGAGTGGCTACACCTTC.

This clone was detected a few times. The rearrangement links TRBV2 to TRBJ1-5; a possible D gene is TRBD1 (6 bases). The V end lost 0 bases, the J end lost 5 bases, and 17 bases lay between the germline ends. Germline lookup yields CDR1 SNHLY and CDR2 FYNNEI. The CDR3 sequence is 17 residues long. CDR3: CASSEALFGGDHQPQHF. The CDR3 nucleotides are TGTGCCAGCAGTGAAGCGCTATTTGGGGGCGATCATCAGCCCCAGCATTTT.

The chain is built from TRBV3-1 (or the pseudogene TRBV3-2) and TRBJ1-6; 10 bases are shared with TRBD1. There are 15 residues in the CDR3. Losses at the gene ends were 4 bases for V and 7 bases for J; bases not matched to a gene: 4. Germline V CDR1 and CDR2: LGHDT, YNNKEL (reference sequence). The CDR3 loop is CASSLRGQGNSPLHF. CDR3 in DNA: TGTGCCAGCAGCCTTAGGGGACAGGGGAATTCACCCCTCCACTTT.

The chain recombines TRBV18 with TRBJ1-1, with D perhaps matching TRBD1 (5 bases). The V end lost 2 bases, the J end lost 5 bases, and 18 bases lay between the germline ends. The CDR3 runs to 16 residues. Germline V gene sequence: CDR1 KGHSH, CDR2 LQKENI. CDR3 protein: CASSPSSMRGETEAFF. CDR3 DNA: TGTGCCAGCTCACCATCCTCCATGCGGGGGGAGACTGAAGCTTTCTTT.

This rearrangement joins TRBV28 to TRBJ2-7, with D perhaps TRBD1 (5 bases). CDR1 is MDHEN and CDR2 is SYDVKM in the germline V gene. V lost 5 bases to trimming and J lost 1 base, with 15 bases between them. This CDR3 is built from 15 residues. CDR3 region: CASSPQLRGSYEQYF. In DNA form, the CDR3 reads TGTGCCAGCAGTCCGCAGTTAAGGGGATCCTACGAGCAGTACTTC.

The table lists this clone with a count of one. The chain couples TRBV14 to TRBJ2-3, with a possible D match to TRBD2 (5 bases). CDR3 length equals 16 residues. V was shortened by 2 bases and J by 0 bases, with 12 bases between the two germline ends. Germline lookup yields CDR1 SGHDN and CDR2 FVKESK. The CDR3: CASSQLSGTSTDTQYF. The CDR3, as DNA: TGTGCCAGCAGCCAACTAAGCGGAACTAGCACAGATACGCAGTATTTT.

This chain uses TRBV12-3 or TRBV12-4 with TRBJ2-5; D is uncertain. Deletions cut 7 bases from V and 5 bases from J, with 11 bases between. This CDR3 has 12 residues. CDR3 region: CASTPSRETQYF. Written as DNA, the CDR3 is TGTGCCAGCACACCATCCAGGGAGACCCAGTACTTC.

This sequence joins TRBV28 and TRBJ2-2; 10 nucleotides agree with TRBD2. Germline CDR1 is MDHEN and CDR2 is SYDVKM. The CDR3 length is 14 residues. V lost 6 bases and J lost 8; bases outside the gene matches: 6. The CDR3 DNA is TGTGCCAGCAGGTTCATAGCGGGAGGAGGGGAGCTGTTTTTT. Translating it yields CASRFIAGGGELFF.

This clone came up a few times. CDR3 protein: CASSIGTTFPGNTIYF. CDR3 nucleotide sequence: TGTGCCAGCAGCATCGGGACAACTTTTCCTGGAAACACCATATATTTT. V gene TRBV7-2 combines with J gene TRBJ1-3; TRBD1 is a possible D gene (6 bases). CDR1 is SGHTA, CDR2 FQGNSA, per germline. The CDR3 spans 16 residues. The ends were cut back, 5 bases at V and 2 bases at J, with 16 bases in the middle. Looking up the rest from reference TRBV7-2 and TRBJ1-3 gives the full variable domain: GAGVSQSPSNKVTEKGKDVELRCDPISGHTALYWYRQSLGQGLEFLIYFQGNSAPDKSGLPSDRFSAERTGGSVSTLTIQRTQQEDSAVYLCASSIGTTFPGNTIYFGEGSWLTVV.

The CDR3 DNA reads TGTGCCACCACAGGGGGCGCAGATACGCAGTATTTT. Its translation: CATTGGADTQYF. The chain employs TRBV2 and TRBJ2-3, with 9 bases identical to TRBD1. The V gene end was trimmed by 10 bases and the J gene end by 4 bases; junction bases not matched to a gene: 3. The CDR3 has 12 residues. Germline V gene sequence: CDR1 SNHLY, CDR2 FYNNEI.

The CDR3 coding sequence is TGCGCCAGCAGCCAAGGGGTGTGGTGGGGCAGCTCCTACAATGAGCAGTTCTTC. Amino acids: CASSQGVWWGSSYNEQFF. V usage is TRBV4-1 and J usage is TRBJ2-1; maybe TRBD1 (5 bases). V lost 1 base and J lost 0, with 16 bases in between. Germline V gene lookup returns CDR1 MGHRA and CDR2 YSYEKL. This CDR3 region has 18 residues.

The chain employs TRBV6-5 and TRBJ2-5, with 7 bases fitting TRBD1. Trimming removed 2 bases from V and 7 bases from J; junction bases left unmatched: 4. Per the germline V gene, CDR1 is MNHEY and CDR2 is SVGAGI. The CDR3 is 13 amino acids. CDR3 amino acids: CASSYTGARTQYF. The DNA for the CDR3 is TGTGCCAGCAGTTACACAGGGGCAAGGACCCAGTACTTC.